Sequencing of this TCR beta chain was carried out in a study of beta chain features in type 1 diabetes. Study-wide findings and caveats: VDJ junctions from patients with type 1 diabetes contained fewer insertions and more deletions. All four CD4+ subsets of Type 1 diabetes patients contained TCRB CDR3s that were moderately but significantly shorter.

This clone was detected a few times. Its antigen is not identified. V was trimmed by 2 bases and J by 6 bases, leaving 18 bases between them. Germline CDR1 and CDR2: SGHTA and FQGTGA. The length of the CDR3 is 16 residues. Every bit of the isolated RNA underwent reverse transcription, so sequencing read expressed TCRB transcripts. Naive, central memory and regulatory T cell samples came to a mean of roughly 4 million reads. Repertoires were generated with immunoSEQ multiplex PCR, while TCRdb's copy carries only in-frame clones and drops some. The table includes more than 300,000 clones, approximately 12% detected once.

This TCR was sampled from a man aged 18 to 29 in good health. The chain carries TRBV7-3 and TRBJ2-3; maybe TRBD2 (6 bases). Sample: naive CD4+ T cells from blood. CDR3 loop: CASSLEGHPGVDTQYF. The CDR3 DNA sequence: TGTGCCAGCAGCTTAGAGGGGCATCCGGGAGTGGATACGCAGTATTTT. Complete variable domain (other parts from reference TRBV7-3 and TRBJ2-3): GAGVSQTPSNKVTEKGKYVELRCDPISGHTALYWYRQSLGQGPEFLIYFQGTGAADDSGLPNDRFFAVRPEGSVSTLKIQRTERGDSAVYLCASSLEGHPGVDTQYFGPGTRLTVL.